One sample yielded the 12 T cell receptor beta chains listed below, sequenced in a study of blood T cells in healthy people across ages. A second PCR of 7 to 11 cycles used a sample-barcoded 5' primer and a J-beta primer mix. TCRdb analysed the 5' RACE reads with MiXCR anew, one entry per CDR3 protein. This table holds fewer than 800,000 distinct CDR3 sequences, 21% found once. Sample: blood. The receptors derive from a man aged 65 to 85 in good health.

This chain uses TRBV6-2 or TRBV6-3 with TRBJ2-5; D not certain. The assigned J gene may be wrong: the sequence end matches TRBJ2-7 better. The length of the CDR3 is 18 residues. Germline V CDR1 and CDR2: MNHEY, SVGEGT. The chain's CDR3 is CASSYSGWQIQTPYEQYF. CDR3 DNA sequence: TGTGCCAGCAGTTACTCGGGGTGGCAGATACAGACACCCTACGAGCAGTACTTC.

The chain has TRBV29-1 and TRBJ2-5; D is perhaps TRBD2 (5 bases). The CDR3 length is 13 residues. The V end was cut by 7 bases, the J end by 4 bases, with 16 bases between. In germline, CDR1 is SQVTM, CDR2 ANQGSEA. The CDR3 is CSADGLHGETQYF. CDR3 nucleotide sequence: TGCAGCGCCGACGGACTGCACGGAGAGACCCAGTACTTC.

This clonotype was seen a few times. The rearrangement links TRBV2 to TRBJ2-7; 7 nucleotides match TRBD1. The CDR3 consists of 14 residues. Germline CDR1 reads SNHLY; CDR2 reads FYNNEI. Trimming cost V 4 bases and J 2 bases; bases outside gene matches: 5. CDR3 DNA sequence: TGTGCCAGCAGTGGACAGGGTGGCGCCTACGAGCAGTACTTC. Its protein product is CASSGQGGAYEQYF.

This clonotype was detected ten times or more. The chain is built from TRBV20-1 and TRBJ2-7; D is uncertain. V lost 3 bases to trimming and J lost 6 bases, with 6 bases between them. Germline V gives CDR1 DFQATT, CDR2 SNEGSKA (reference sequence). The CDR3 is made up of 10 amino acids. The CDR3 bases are TGCAGTGCTAGCGACTTCGAGCAGTACTTC. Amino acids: CSASDFEQYF.

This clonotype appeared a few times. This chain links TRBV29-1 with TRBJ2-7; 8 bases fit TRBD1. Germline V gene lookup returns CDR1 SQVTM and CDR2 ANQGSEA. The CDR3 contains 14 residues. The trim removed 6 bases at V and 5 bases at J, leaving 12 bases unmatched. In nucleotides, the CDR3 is TGCAGCGTACCAAGGACAGGGACCCAAAACGAGCAGTACTTC. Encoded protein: CSVPRTGTQNEQYF.

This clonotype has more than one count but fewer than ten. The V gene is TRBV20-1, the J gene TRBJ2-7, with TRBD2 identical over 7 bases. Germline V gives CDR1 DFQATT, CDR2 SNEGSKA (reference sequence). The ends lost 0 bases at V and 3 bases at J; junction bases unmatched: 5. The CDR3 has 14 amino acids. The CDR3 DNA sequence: TGCAGTGCTAGAGATCAGCGGGGAGTCTACGAGCAGTACTTC. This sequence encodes CSARDQRGVYEQYF.

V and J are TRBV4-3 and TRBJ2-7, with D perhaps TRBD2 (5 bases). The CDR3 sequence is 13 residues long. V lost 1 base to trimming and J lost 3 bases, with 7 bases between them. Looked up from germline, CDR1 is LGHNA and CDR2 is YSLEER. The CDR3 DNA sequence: TGCGCCAGCAGCCAAGGAAGCGGCTACGAGCAGTACTTC. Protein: CASSQGSGYEQYF.

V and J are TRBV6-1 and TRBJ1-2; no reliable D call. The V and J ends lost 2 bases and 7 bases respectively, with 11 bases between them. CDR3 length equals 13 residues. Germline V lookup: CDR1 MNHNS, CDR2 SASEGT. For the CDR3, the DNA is TGTGCCAGCAGTGAACAAACCGAACGTGGCTACACCTTC. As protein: CASSEQTERGYTF.

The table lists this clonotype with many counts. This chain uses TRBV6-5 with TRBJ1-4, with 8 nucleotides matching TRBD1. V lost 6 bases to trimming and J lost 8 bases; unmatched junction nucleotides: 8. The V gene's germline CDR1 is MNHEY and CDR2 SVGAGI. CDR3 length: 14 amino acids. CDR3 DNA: TGTGCCAGCAGCACCGGACAGGGTCGCGAAAAACTGTTTTTT. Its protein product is CASSTGQGREKLFF.

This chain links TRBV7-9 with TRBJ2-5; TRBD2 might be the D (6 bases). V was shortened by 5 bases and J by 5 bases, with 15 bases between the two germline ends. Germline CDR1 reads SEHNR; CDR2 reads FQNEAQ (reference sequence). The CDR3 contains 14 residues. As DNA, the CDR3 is TGTGCCAGCAGCCAACCCCCGGGAGTGGAGACCCAGTACTTC. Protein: CASSQPPGVETQYF.

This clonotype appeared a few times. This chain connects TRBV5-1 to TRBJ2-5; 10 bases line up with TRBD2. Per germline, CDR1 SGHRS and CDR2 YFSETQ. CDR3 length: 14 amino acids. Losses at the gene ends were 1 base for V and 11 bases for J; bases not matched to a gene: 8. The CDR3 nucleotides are TGCGCCAGCAGCTTGAGCGGGAGGGCCGGAGAGCAGTACTTC. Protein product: CASSLSGRAGEQYF.

The CDR3 reads CASIGIGLSGGKETQYF. DNA for the CDR3: TGTGCCAGCATAGGAATCGGACTATCAGGGGGCAAGGAGACCCAGTACTTC. The rearrangement links TRBV6-6 to TRBJ2-5; 8 bases map to TRBD1. Losses at the gene ends were 7 bases for V and 5 bases for J; bases not matched to a gene: 18. From germline, CDR1 is MNHNY and CDR2 SVGAGI (reference sequence). This CDR3 region has 17 residues.